The table lists the clone carrying this T cell receptor (beta chain) with a few counts. Cohorts were based on clinical histories the participants reported. Before being deemed recovered, Cohort 3 donors had two negative PCRs, clearance, or symptom resolution. The data stem from a study of blood T cell repertoires in COVID-19. About the study: Nucleic acid was either cDNA or gDNA, and it came from T cells, B-cell-depleted T cells, or PBMCs.

The authors' processing: By means of reference gene primer amplification, nucleated cell counts were estimated. Only in-frame clones appear in the TCRdb table, and some are missing; sequencing was by immunoSEQ multiplex PCR. The V and J calls and clone size are taken from that table; D and trimming were inferred from the DNA. The sample yields 300,000 to 450,000 clones, 87% seen once. Trimming removed 1 base at V and 0 bases at J, with 8 bases between. Germline V lookup: CDR1 SEHNR, CDR2 FQNEAQ (reference sequence). This CDR3 contains 15 residues. The chain recombines TRBV7-9 with TRBJ2-3; D is perhaps TRBD2 (6 bases). The origin of this receptor is a man aged 25-45 years who had recovered from COVID-19. The specimen was PBMCs or T cells enriched from blood (not recorded which). The DNA of the CDR3 is TGTGCCAGCAGCTTAGAGGGGACTAGCACAGATACGCAGTATTTT. Its protein product is CASSLEGTSTDTQYF.